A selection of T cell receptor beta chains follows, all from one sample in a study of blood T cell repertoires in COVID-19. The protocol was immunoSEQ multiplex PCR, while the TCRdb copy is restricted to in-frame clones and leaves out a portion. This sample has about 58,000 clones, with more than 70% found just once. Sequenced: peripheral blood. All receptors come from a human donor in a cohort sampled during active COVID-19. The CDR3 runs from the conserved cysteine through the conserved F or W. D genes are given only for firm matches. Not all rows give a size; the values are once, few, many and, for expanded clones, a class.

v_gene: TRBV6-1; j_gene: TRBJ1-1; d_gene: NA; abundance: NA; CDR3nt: TGTGCCAGCAGTGAACTCGGAGGGGACACTGAAGCTTTCTTT; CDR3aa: CASSELGGDTEAFF
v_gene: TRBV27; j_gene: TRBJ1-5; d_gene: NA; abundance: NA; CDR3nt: TGTGCCAGCAGTCCCAACAGGGATCAGCCCCAGCATTTT; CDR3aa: CASSPNRDQPQHF
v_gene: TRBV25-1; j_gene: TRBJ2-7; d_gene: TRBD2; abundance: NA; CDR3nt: TGTGCCAGCAGGAGCACTAGCGGGGTAGGCGAGCAGTACTTC; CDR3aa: CASRSTSGVGEQYF
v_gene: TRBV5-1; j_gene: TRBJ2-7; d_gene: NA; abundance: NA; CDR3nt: TGCGCCAGCAGCTCAGGACAGTCTTTTTACGAGCAGTACTTC; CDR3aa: CASSSGQSFYEQYF
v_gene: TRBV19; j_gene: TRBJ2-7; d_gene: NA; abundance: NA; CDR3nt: TGTGCCAGTACTACCGGACTAAATAACGAGCAGTACTTC; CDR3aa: CASTTGLNNEQYF
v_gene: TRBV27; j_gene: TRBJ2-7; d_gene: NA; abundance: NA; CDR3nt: TGTGCCAGCAGCTTAGCGGAGCCCCGGCACCACGAGCAGTACTTC; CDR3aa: CASSLAEPRHHEQYF
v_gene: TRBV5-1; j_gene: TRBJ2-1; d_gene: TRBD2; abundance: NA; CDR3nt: TGCGCCAGCAGCCAAACGACTAGCGGAAGTTTCGCCAATGAGCAGTTCTTC; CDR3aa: CASSQTTSGSFANEQFF
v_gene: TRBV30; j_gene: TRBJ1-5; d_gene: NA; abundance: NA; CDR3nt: TGTGCCTGGAGGAGTCCGAACAGGCCAAATCAGCCCCAGCATTTT; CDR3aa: CAWRSPNRPNQPQHF
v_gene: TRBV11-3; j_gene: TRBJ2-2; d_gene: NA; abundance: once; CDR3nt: TGTGCCAGCAGGCATAGGGGGAACACCGGGGAGCTGTTTTTT; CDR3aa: CASRHRGNTGELFF
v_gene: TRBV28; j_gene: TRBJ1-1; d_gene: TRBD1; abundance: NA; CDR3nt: TGTGCCAGTGATACCACGGGGACAGGGCGAAACACTGAAGCTTTCTTT; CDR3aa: CASDTTGTGRNTEAFF
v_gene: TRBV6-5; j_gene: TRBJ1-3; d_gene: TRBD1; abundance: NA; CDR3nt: TGTGCCAGCAGTTTTGGGACAGCAGGCTCTGGAAACACCATATATTTT; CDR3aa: CASSFGTAGSGNTIYF
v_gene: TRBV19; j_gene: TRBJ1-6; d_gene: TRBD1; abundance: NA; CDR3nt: TGTGCCAGTAGGTCGACAGGGGGCCTTGTATCACCCCTCCACTTT; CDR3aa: CASRSTGGLVSPLHF
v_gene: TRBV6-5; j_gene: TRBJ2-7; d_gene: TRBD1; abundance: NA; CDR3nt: TGTGCCAGCAGCACAACCGGGACAGGGGGAGGCGAGCAGTACTTC; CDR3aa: CASSTTGTGGGEQYF
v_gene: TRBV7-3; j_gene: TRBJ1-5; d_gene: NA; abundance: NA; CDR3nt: TGTGCCAGCAGCTTAAGCGGGATGTATAGCAATCAGCCCCAGCATTTT; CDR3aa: CASSLSGMYSNQPQHF
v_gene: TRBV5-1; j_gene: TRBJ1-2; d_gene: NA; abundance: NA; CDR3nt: TGCGCCAGCAACACAGGGCTTGCAAACTATGGCTACACCTTC; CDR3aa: CASNTGLANYGYTF
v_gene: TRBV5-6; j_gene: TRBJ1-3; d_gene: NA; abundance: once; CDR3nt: TGTGCCAGCAGCCTCGACAGGACCGGAAACACCATATATTTT; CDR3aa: CASSLDRTGNTIYF
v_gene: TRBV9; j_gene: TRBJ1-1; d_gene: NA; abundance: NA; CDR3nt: TGTGCCAGCAGCGTTAGGGGGAACACTGAAGCTTTCTTT; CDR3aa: CASSVRGNTEAFF
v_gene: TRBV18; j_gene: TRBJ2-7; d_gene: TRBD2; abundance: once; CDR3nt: TGTGCCAGCTCCCAGGGACTAGCGGGCTACGAGCAGTACTTC; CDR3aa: CASSQGLAGYEQYF
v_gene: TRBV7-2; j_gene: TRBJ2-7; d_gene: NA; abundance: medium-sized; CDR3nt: TGTGCCAGCAGCTTAGCGCCAGGGAGGTACGAGCAGTACTTC; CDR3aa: CASSLAPGRYEQYF
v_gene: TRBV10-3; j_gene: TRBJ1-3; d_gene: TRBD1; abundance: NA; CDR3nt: TGTGCCATCAGCGTAACAGGGGATCGGATGCCGGGAAACACCATATATTTT; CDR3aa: CAISVTGDRMPGNTIYF
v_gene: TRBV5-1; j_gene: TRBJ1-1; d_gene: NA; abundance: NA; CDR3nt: TGCGCCAGCATCCGACGGAGCGGGGGGGACACTGAAGCTTTCTTT; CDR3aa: CASIRRSGGDTEAFF
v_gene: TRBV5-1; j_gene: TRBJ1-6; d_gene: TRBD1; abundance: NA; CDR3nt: TGCGCCAGCAGCGCGGGACAGGGCCAAAATTCACCCCTCCACTTT; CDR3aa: CASSAGQGQNSPLHF
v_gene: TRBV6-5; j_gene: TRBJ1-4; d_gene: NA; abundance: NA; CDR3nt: TGTGCCAGCAAATCCGGACACTGGGATGAAAAACTGTTTTTT; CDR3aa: CASKSGHWDEKLFF
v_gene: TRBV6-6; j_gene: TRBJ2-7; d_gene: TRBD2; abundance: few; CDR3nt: TGTGCCAGCACCGACCGGGCTAGCGGGGGCTACGAGCAGTACTTC; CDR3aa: CASTDRASGGYEQYF
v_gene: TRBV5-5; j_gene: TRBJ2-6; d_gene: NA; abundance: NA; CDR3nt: TGTGCCAGCAGCTCGGGTTCGGAGGGAGACTCTGGGGCCAACGTCCTGACTTTC; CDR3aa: CASSSGSEGDSGANVLTF
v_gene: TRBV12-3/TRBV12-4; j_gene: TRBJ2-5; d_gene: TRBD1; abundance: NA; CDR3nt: TGTGCCAGCAGAACAGGGGGGGAGACCCAGTACTTC; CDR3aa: CASRTGGETQYF
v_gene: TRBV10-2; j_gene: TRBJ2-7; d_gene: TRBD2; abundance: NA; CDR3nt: TGCGCCAGCCGACTAGCGGGAGGGCCGGAGCAGTACTTC; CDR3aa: CASRLAGGPEQYF
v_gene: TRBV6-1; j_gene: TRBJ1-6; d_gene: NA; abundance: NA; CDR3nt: TGTGCCAGCAGTGATGGGCGAAAGTCGAGTCTTGGTTCACCCCTCCACTTT; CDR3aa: CASSDGRKSSLGSPLHF
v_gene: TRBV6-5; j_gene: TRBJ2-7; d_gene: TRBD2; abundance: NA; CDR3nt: TGTGCCAGCAGTTACAGGACTAGCGGGATCCACGAGCAGTACTTC; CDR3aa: CASSYRTSGIHEQYF
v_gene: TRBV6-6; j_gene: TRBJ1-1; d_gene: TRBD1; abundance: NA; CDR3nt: TGTGCCAGCAGCAGGACAGGGGGCGGCACTGAAGCTTTCTTT; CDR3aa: CASSRTGGGTEAFF